This TCR beta chain derives from a study of T-cell reconstitution after alpha-beta-depleted transplantation in children. A library of TCRbeta sequences, prepared with unique molecular identifiers, was generated. TCRdb itself ran the PCR reads through MiXCR, one entry per CDR3 protein. Among some 450,000 distinct CDR3 sequences listed, around two fifths were seen once. The CDR3 has 14 amino acids. In germline, CDR1 is MNHEY, CDR2 SMNVEV (reference sequence). V lost 5 bases and J lost 4, with 13 bases in between. This clonotype was observed a handful of times. Its antigen remains unknown. Study-wide results and limits: It was newly produced T cells that mostly accounted for T-cell counts and diversity one year after transplant.

V gene TRBV27 combines with J gene TRBJ2-3; a weak D match, TRBD2 (5 bases). The sequenced sample was PBMCs, obtained before TCRalphabeta/CD19-depleted stem cell transplant. The receptor's source is a girl aged 2-15 years with aplastic anemia, due to receive a stem cell transplant. The CDR3 DNA reads as TGTGCCAGCAGTCAGGCCTTGGAGGCAGATACGCAGTATTTT. Its translation: CASSQALEADTQYF.